The text below deals with one T cell receptor beta chain. Profiled with immunoSEQ multiplex PCR; TCRdb holds only in-frame clones, not every one. This table has a few hundred thousand clones, 83% appearing once. The source of the sample is a study of blood T cell repertoires in COVID-19. Study-level information: The United States, Italy and Spain provided the acute and convalescent COVID-19 samples.

What was sequenced was peripheral blood. This clonotype originated in a woman aged 45 to 65 with acute or convalescent COVID-19.

CDR3 residues: CASSLRQGASYTF. For the CDR3, the DNA is TGTGCCAGCAGCTTGCGACAGGGGGCTAGCTACACCTTC. The chain is built from TRBV5-4 and TRBJ1-2; 10 bases map to TRBD1. The CDR3 has 13 residues. Germline lookup yields CDR1 SGHNT and CDR2 YYREEE (reference sequence). With 1 base clipped from V and 9 bases from J, the junction kept 3 bases outside the gene matches.